This T cell receptor (beta chain) was sequenced during a study of T cell responses to AZD1222 COVID-19 vaccine. Findings and limits, study-wide: The study found Spike-specific TCR breadth and depth rose after two AZD1222 doses. Unmutated regions of variants are reportedly targeted by nearly half of spike-specific TCRs. A mostly white British donor set with more females was recruited, and clonal diversity was possibly underestimated. At study baseline, merely five or six AZD1222 recipients were seropositive.

The repertoire was sequenced with immunoSEQ multiplex PCR; TCRdb's copy has only in-frame clones and lacks some. The sample carries some 150,000 clones, around 87% recorded once. Worth noting for this clone: The antigen is unknown.

Germline V gene data show CDR1 as LGHNA and CDR2 as YNFKEQ. V shed 4 bases and J shed 0 bases, with 13 bases lying between them. This CDR3 comprises 15 residues. The source was peripheral blood, collected 28 days after the second AZD1222 dose. The J gene is TRBJ2-7, the V gene TRBV4-2, with no clear D. The TCR sequence derives from an adult who received the AZD1222 COVID-19 vaccine. CDR3 protein: CASSPHFKGSYEQYF. The CDR3 DNA sequence: TGTGCCAGCAGCCCCCACTTCAAGGGCTCCTACGAGCAGTACTTC.